This T cell receptor beta chain was identified during a study of cytomegalovirus exposure and HLA in healthy donors. Study observations and caveats: One variant, a missense change in DCLRE1C, was linked in a later analysis to TCR beta V- and J-gene trimming.

After removal of 4 bases from V and 4 bases from J, the junction contained 5 bases not matched to a gene. The CDR3 loop spans 14 amino acids. Germline assignment: CDR1 WNHNN and CDR2 SYGVQD (reference sequence). Concerning this clone: Its target is unknown.

PCR was performed using 60 Vbeta and 13 Jbeta primers. The repertoire was sequenced with immunoSEQ multiplex PCR; TCRdb's copy has only in-frame clones and lacks some. The repertoire holds 150,000 to 200,000 clones, with around 78% as singletons. The chain uses TRBV10-1 and TRBJ2-7; TRBD2 agrees at 9 bases. Material: PBMCs. The receptor was isolated from a young man in good health and CMV-seronegative. CDR3 DNA: TGCGCCAGCAGTGGGACTAGCGAGGGATACGAGCAGTACTTC. The encoded protein is CASSGTSEGYEQYF.